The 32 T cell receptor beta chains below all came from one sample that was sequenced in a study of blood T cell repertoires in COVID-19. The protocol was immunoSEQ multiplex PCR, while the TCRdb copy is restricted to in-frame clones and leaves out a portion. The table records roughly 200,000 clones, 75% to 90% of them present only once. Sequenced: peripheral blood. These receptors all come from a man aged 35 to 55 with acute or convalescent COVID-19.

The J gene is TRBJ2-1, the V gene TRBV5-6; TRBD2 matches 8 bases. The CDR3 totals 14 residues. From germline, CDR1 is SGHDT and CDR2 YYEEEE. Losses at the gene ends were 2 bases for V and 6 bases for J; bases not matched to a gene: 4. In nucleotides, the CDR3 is TGTGCCAGCAGCTTTCGGGAGGGGAGCAATGAGCAGTTCTTC. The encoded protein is CASSFREGSNEQFF. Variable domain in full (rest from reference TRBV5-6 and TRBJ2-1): DAGVTQSPTHLIKTRGQQVTLRCSPKSGHDTVSWYQQALGQGPQFIFQYYEEEERQRGNFPDRFSGHQFPNYSSELNVNALLLGDSALYLCASSFREGSNEQFFGPGTRLTVL.

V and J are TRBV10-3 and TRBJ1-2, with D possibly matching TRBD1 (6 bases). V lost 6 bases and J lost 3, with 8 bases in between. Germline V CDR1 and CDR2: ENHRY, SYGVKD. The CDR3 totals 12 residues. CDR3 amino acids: CAIRGADYGYTF. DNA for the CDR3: TGTGCCATCAGGGGGGCGGACTATGGCTACACCTTC.

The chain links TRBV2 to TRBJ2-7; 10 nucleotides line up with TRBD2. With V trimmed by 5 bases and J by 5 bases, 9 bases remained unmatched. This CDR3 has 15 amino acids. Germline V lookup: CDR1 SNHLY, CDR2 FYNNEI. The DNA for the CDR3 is TGTGCCAGCAGTCCCTCGGCTAGCGGGAGCAACGAGCAGTACTTC. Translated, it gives CASSPSASGSNEQYF. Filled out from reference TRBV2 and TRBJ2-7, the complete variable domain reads EPEVTQTPSHQVTQMGQEVILRCVPISNHLYFYWYRQILGQKVEFLVSFYNNEISEKSEIFDDQFSVERPDGSNFTLKIRSTKLEDSAMYFCASSPSASGSNEQYFGPGTRLTVT.

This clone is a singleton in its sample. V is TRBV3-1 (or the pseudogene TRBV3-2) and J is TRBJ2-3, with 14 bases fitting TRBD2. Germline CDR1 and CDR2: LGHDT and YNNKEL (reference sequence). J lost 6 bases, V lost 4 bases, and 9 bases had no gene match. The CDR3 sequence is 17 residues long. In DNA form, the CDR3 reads TGTGCCAGCAGCCGCGGACTAGCGGGAGGCCCCGGGGATACGCAGTATTTT. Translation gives CASSRGLAGGPGDTQYF.

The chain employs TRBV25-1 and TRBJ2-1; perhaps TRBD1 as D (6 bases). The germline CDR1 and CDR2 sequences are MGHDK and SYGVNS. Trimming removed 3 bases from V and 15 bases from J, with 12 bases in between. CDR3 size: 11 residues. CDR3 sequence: CASSDLGGRFF. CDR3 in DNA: TGTGCCAGCAGTGACCTAGGGGGTCGGTTCTTC.

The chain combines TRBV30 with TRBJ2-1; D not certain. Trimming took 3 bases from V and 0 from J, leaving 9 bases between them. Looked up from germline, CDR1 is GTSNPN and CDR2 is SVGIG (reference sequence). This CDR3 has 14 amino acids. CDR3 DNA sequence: TGTGCCTGGAGGAAACGGAGCTCCTACAATGAGCAGTTCTTC. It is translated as CAWRKRSSYNEQFF.

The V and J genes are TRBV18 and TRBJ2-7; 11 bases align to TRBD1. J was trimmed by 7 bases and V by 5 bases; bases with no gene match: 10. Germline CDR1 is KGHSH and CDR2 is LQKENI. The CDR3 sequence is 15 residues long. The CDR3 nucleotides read TGTGCCAGCTCAGGACGGACAGGGGGCAACGGAGAGCAGTACTTC. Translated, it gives CASSGRTGGNGEQYF.

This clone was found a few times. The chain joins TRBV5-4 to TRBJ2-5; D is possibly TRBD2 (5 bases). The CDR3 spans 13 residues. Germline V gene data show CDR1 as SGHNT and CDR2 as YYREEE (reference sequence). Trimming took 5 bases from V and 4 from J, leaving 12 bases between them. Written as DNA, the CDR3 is TGTGCCAGCAGTTTGTGGCTAGCAGAGACCCAGTACTTC. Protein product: CASSLWLAETQYF.

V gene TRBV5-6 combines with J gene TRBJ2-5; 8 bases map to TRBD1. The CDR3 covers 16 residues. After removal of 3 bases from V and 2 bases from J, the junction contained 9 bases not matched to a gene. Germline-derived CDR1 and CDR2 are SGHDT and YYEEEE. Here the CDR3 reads CASSSPDRVRQETQYF. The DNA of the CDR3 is TGTGCCAGCAGCTCACCGGACAGGGTTCGGCAAGAGACCCAGTACTTC.

Here the CDR3 DNA reads TGTGCCAGTAAGATCTTCTGGGGGGACACTGAAGCTTTCTTT. Protein product: CASKIFWGDTEAFF. The V gene is TRBV19, the J gene TRBJ1-1, with D possibly matching TRBD1 (5 bases). Looked up from germline, CDR1 is LNHDA and CDR2 is SQIVND (reference sequence). The CDR3 extends over 14 amino acids. The ends were cut back, 7 bases at V and 3 bases at J, with 15 bases in the middle.

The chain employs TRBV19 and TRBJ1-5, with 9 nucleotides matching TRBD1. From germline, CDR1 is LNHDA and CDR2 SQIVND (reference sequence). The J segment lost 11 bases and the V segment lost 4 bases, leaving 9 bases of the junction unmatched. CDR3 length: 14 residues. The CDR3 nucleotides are TGTGCCAGTAGTACGACAGGGGGGTCGGCGGCCCAGCATTTT. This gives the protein CASSTTGGSAAQHF.

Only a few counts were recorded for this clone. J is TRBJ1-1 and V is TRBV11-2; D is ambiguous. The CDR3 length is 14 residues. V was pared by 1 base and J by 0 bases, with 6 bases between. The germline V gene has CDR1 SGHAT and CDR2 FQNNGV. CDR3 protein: CASSLAAMNTEAFF. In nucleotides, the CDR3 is TGTGCCAGCAGCTTAGCAGCGATGAACACTGAAGCTTTCTTT.

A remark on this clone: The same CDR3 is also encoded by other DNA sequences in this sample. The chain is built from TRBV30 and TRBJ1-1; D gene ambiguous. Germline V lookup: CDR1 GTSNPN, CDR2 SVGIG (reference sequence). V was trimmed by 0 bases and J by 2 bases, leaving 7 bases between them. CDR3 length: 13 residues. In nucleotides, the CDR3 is TGTGCCTGGAGTGTACAGAGAAACACTGAAGCTTTCTTT. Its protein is CAWSVQRNTEAFF.

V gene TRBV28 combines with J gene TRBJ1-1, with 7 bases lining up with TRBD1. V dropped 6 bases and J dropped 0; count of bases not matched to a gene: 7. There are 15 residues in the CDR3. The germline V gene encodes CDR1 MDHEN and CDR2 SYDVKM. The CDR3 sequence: CASSLGGAMNTEAFF. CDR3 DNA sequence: TGTGCCAGCAGCTTAGGGGGCGCCATGAACACTGAAGCTTTCTTT.

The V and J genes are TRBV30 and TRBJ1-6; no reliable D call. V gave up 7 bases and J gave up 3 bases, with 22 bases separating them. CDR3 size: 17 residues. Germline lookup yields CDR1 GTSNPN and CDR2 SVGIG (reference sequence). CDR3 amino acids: CASPETTSGIYNSPLHF. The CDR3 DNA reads TGTGCCTCCCCAGAAACCACCAGCGGAATCTATAATTCACCCCTCCACTTT.

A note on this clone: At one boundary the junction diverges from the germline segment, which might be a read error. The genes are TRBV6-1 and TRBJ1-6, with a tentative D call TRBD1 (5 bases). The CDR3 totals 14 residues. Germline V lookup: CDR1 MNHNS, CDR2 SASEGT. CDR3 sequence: CASSEDRLNSPLHF. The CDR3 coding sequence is TGTGCCAGCAGCGAAGACAGATTAAATTCACCCCTCCACTTT.

This CDR3 is CASSLSGDLGTEAFF. The CDR3, as DNA: TGCGCCAGCAGCTTGTCAGGGGATTTGGGCACTGAAGCTTTCTTT. The chain has TRBV5-1 and TRBJ1-1, with D perhaps matching TRBD1 (6 bases). Germline V gives CDR1 SGHRS, CDR2 YFSETQ. Trimming shortened V by 1 base and J by 4 bases, and 14 bases separated the two germline ends. The CDR3 covers 15 residues.

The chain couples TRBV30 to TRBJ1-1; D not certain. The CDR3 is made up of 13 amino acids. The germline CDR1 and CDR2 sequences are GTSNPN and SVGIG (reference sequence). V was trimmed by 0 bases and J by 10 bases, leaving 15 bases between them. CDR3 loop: CAWSVLSNLRAFF. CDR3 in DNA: TGTGCCTGGAGTGTACTTTCCAACCTGAGAGCTTTCTTT.

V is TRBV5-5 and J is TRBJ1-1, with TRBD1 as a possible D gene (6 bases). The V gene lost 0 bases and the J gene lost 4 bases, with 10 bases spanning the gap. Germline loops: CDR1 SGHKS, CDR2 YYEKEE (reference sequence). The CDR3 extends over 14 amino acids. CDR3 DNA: TGTGCCAGCAGCTTGGACAGGGTTGGCACTGAAGCTTTCTTT. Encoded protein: CASSLDRVGTEAFF.

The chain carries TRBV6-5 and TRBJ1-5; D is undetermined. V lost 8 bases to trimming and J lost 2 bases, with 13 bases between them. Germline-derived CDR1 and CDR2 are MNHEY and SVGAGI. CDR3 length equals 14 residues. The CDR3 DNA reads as TGTGCCAGCCGCTCGGGGTACGGCAATCAGCCCCAGCATTTT. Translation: CASRSGYGNQPQHF.

The DNA of the CDR3 is TGTGCCAGCAGCTTAGGGCCGGGGGGACTTGGTAATGAGCAGTTCTTC. It translates to CASSLGPGGLGNEQFF. The J gene is TRBJ2-1, the V gene TRBV11-2; 7 bases match TRBD2. V was pared by 1 base and J by 7 bases, with 10 bases of the junction left unmatched. The CDR3 covers 16 residues. CDR1 and CDR2 (germline): SGHAT, FQNNGV.

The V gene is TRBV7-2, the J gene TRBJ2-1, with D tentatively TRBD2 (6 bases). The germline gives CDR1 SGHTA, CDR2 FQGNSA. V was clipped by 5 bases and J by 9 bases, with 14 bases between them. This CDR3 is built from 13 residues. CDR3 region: CASSGGPDTEQFF. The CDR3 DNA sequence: TGTGCCAGCAGCGGAGGGCCGGACACTGAGCAGTTCTTC.

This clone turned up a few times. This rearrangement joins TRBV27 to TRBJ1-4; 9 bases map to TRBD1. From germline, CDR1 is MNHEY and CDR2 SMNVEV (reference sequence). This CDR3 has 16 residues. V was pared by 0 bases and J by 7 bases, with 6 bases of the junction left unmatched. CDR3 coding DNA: TGTGCCAGCAGTTTATCTTCGGACAGGGGACGTGAAAAACTGTTTTTT. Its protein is CASSLSSDRGREKLFF.

Here the CDR3 reads CASSQEGGTGQFF. CDR3 sequence (DNA): TGTGCCAGCAGCCAAGAAGGAGGGACAGGGCAGTTCTTC. The chain uses TRBV3-1 (or the pseudogene TRBV3-2) and TRBJ2-1; TRBD1 matches at 8 bases. With 0 bases clipped from V and 12 bases from J, the junction kept 4 bases outside the gene matches. The CDR3 runs to 13 residues. The germline gives CDR1 LGHDT, CDR2 YNNKEL (reference sequence).

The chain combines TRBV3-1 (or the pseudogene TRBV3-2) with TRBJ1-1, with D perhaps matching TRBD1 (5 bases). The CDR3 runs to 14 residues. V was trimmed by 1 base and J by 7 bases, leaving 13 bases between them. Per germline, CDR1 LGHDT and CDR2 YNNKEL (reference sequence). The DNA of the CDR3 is TGTGCCAGCAGCCAAGGAGGCGGGGCTGGTGAAGCTTTCTTT. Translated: CASSQGGGAGEAFF.

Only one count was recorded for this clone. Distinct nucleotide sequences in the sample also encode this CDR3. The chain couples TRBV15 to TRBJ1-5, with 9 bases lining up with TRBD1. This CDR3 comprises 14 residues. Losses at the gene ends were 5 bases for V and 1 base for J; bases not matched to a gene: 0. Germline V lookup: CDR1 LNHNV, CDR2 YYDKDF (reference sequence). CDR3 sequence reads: CATSGQGSNQPQHF. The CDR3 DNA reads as TGTGCCACCAGCGGACAGGGGAGCAATCAGCCCCAGCATTTT.

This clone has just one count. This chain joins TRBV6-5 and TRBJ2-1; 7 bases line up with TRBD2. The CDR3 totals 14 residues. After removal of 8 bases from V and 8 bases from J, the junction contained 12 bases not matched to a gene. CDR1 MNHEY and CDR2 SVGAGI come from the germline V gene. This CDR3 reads CASGTSQRGYEQFF. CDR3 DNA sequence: TGTGCCAGCGGTACAAGCCAGCGGGGATATGAGCAGTTCTTC.

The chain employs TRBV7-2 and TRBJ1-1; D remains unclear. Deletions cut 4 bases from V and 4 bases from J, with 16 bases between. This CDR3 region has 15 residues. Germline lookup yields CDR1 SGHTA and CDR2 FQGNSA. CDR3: CASSSETVFSTEAFF. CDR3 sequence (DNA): TGTGCCAGCAGCTCCGAGACTGTTTTCAGCACTGAAGCTTTCTTT.

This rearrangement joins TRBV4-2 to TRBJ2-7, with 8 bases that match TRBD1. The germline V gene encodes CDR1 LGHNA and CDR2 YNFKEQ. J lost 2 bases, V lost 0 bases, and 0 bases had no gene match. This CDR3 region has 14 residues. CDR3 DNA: TGTGCCAGCAGCCAAGACAGGGGGCCCTACGAGCAGTACTTC. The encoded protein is CASSQDRGPYEQYF.

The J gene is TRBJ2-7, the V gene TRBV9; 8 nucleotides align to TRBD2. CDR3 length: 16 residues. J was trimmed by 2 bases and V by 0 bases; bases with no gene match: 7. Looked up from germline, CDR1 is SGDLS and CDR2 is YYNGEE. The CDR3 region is CASSVEAGGYAYEQYF. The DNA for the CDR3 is TGTGCCAGCAGCGTAGAGGCGGGAGGTTATGCCTACGAGCAGTACTTC.

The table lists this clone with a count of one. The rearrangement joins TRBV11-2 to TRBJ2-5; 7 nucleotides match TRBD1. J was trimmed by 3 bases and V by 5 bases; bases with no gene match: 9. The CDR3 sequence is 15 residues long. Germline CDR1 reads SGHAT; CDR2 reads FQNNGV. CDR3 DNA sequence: TGTGCCAGCAGCGCCCCCCGGACAGGAGAAGAGACCCAGTACTTC. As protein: CASSAPRTGEETQYF.

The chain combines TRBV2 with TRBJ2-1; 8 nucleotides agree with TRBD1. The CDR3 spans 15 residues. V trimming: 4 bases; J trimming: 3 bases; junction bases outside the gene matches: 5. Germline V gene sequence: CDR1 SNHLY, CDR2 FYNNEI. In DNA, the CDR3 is TGTGCCAGCAGTGCGGACAGGGCTCTCTACAATGAGCAGTTCTTC. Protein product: CASSADRALYNEQFF.